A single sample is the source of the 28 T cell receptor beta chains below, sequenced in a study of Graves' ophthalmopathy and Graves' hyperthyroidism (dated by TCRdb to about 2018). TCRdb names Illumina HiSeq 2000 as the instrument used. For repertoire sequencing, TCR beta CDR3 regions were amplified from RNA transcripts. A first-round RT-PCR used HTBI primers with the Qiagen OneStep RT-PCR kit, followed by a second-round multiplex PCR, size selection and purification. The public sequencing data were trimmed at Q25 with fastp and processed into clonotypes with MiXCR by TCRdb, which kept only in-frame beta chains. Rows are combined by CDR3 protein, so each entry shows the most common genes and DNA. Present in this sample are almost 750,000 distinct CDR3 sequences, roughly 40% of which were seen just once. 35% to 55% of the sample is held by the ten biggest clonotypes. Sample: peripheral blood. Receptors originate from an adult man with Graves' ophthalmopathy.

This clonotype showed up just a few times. The CDR3 DNA follows: TGTGCCAGCGGACAGGGGTCGGGGTCACCCCTCCACTTT. Protein product: CASGQGSGSPLHF. This chain uses TRBV25-1 with TRBJ1-6; 9 bases are shared with TRBD1. CDR1 and CDR2 from the germline V gene are MGHDK and SYGVNS. V was pared by 8 bases and J by 10 bases, with 6 bases of the junction left unmatched. CDR3 size: 13 residues.

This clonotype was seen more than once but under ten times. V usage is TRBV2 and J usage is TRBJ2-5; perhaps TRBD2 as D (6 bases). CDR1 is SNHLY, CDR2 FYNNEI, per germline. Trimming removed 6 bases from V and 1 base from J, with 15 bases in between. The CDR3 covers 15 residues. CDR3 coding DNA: TGTGCCAGCAGCTTCGATTTCGGGAGCCAAGAGACCCAGTACTTC. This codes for CASSFDFGSQETQYF.

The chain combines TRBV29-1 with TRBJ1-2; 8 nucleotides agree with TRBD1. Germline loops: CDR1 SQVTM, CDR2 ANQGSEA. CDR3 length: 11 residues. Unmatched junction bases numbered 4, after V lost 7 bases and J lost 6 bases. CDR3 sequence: CSADRVNGYTF. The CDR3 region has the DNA TGCAGCGCGGACAGGGTGAATGGCTACACCTTC.

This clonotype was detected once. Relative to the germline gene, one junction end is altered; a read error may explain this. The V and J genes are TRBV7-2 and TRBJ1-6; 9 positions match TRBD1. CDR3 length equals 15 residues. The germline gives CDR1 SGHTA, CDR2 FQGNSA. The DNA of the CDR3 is TGTGCCAGCAGCTTGGCCGGGACAGGGAATTCATCCCTCCACTTT. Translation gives CASSLAGTGNSSLHF.

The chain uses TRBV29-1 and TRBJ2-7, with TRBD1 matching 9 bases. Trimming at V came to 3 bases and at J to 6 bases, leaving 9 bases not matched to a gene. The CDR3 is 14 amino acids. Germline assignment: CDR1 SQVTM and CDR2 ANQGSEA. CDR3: CSVETGGGVSEQYF. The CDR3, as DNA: TGCAGCGTTGAGACAGGGGGAGGGGTCTCCGAGCAGTACTTC.

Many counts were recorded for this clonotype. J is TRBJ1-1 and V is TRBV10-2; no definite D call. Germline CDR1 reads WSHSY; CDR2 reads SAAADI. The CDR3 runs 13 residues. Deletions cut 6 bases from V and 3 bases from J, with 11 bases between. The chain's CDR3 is CASSRIGDTEAFF. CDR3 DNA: TGCGCCAGCAGCCGGATCGGGGACACTGAAGCTTTCTTT.

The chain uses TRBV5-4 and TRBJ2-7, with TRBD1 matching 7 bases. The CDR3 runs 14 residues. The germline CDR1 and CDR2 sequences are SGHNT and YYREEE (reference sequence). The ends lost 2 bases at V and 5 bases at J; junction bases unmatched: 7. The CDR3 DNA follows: TGTGCCAGCAGCTTACCTGGGACAGCTGACGAGCAGTACTTC. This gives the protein CASSLPGTADEQYF.

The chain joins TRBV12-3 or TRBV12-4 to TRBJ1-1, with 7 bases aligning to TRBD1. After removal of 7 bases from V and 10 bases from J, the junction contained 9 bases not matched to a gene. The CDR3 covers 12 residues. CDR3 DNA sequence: TGTGCCAGCATATCGACAGGGCTTGCAGCTTTCTTT. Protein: CASISTGLAAFF.

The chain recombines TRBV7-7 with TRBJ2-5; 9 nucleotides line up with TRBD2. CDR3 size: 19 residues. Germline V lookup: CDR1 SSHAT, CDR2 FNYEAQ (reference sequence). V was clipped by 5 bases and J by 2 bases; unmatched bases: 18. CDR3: CASSPLAGGRVAPQETQYF. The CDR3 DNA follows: TGTGCCAGCAGCCCCCTGGCGGGGGGGCGAGTCGCCCCACAAGAGACCCAGTACTTC.

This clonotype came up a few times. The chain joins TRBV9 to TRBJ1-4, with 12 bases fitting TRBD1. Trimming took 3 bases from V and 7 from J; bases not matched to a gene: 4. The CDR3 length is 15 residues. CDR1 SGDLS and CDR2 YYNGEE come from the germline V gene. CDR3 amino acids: CASSAGQGASEKLFF. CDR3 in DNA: TGTGCCAGCAGCGCGGGACAGGGGGCGAGTGAAAAACTGTTTTTT.

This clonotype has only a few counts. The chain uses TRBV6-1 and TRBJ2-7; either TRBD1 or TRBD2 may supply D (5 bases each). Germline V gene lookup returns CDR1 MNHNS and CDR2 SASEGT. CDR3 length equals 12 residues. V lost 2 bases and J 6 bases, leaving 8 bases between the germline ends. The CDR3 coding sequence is TGTGCCAGCAGTGAATGGGGGTTCGAGCAGTACTTC. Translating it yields CASSEWGFEQYF.

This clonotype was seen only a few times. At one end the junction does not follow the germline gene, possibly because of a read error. Here the CDR3 DNA reads TGTGCCAGCAGTCGGAACAGGGAGGCTGGTGAAAAACTGTTTTTT. Translating gives CASSRNREAGEKLFF. The chain links TRBV10-3 to TRBJ1-4, with D perhaps TRBD1 (6 bases). Germline assignment: CDR1 ENHRY and CDR2 SYGVKD. The CDR3 is made up of 15 amino acids.

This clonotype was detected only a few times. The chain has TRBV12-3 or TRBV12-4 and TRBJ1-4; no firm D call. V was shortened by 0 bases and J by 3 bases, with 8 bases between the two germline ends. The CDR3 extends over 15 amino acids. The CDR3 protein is CASSLARPSNEKLFF. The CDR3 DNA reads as TGTGCCAGCAGTTTAGCCCGACCGTCTAATGAAAAACTGTTTTTT.

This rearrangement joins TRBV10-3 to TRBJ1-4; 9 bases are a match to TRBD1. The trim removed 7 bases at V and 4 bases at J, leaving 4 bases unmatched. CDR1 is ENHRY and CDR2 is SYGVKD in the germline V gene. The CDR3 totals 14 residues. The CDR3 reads CAIKSDRGNEKLFF. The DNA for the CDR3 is TGTGCCATCAAATCGGACAGGGGTAATGAAAAACTGTTTTTT.

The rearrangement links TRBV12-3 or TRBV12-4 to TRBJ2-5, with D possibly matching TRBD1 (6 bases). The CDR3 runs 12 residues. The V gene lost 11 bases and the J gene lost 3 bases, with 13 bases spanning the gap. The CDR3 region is CAGEGVEETQYF. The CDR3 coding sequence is TGTGCCGGCGAGGGGGTCGAAGAGACCCAGTACTTC.

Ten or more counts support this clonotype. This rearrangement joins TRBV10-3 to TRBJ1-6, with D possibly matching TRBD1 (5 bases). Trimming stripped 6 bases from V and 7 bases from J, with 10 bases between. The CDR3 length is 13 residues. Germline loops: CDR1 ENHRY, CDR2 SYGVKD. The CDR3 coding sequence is TGTGCCATCAGGACAGACAAGAATTCACCCCTCCACTTT. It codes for CAIRTDKNSPLHF.

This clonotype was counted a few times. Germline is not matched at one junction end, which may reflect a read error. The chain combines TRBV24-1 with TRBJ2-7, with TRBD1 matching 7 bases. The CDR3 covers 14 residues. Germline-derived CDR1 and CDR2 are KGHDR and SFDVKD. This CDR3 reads CASSAGTDFDEQYF. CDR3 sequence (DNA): TGTGCCAGCAGTGCCGGGACAGATTTCGACGAGCAGTACTTC.

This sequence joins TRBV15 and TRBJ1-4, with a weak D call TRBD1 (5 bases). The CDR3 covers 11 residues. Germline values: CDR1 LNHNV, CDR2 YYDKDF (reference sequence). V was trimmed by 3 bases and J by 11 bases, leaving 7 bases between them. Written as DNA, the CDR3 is TGTGCCACCAGCAGCCGGGGGAAACTGTTTTTT. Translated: CATSSRGKLFF.

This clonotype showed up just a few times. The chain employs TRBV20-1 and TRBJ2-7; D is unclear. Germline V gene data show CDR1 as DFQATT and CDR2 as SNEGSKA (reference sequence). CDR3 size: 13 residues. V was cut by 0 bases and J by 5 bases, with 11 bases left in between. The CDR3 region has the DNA TGCAGTGCTAGAGAGACCCTTCGTAACGAGCAGTACTTC. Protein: CSARETLRNEQYF.

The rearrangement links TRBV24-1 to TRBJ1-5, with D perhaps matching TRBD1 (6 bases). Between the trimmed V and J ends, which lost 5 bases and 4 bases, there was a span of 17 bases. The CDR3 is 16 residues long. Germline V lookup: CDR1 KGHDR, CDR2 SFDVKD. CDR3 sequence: CATSGSAYRDNQPQHF. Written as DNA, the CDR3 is TGTGCCACCAGTGGGTCCGCATACAGGGATAATCAGCCCCAGCATTTT.

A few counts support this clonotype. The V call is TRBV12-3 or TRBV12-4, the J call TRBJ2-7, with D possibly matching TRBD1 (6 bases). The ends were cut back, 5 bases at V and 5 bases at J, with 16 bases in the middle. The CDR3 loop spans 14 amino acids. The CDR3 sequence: CASSPFVQGDEQYF. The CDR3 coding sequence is TGTGCCAGCAGTCCCTTTGTACAGGGAGACGAGCAGTACTTC.

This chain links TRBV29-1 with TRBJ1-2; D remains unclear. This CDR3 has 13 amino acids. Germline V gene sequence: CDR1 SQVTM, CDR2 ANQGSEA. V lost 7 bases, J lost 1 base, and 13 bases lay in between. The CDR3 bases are TGCAGCGGCGAGGCGGATGATAACTATGGCTACACCTTC. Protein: CSGEADDNYGYTF.

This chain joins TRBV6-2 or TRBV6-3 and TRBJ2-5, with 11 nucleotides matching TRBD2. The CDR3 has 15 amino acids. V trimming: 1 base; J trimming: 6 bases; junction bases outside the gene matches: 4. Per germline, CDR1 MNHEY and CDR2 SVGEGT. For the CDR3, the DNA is TGTGCCAGCAGTTACTATAGCGGGAGGGCGAAGACCCAGTACTTC. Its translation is CASSYYSGRAKTQYF.

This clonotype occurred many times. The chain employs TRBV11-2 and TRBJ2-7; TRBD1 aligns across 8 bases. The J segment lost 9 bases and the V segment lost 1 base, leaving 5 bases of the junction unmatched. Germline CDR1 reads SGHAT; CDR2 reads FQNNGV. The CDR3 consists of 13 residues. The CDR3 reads CASSLAGQGWQYF. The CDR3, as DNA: TGTGCCAGCAGCTTAGCCGGACAGGGATGGCAGTACTTC.

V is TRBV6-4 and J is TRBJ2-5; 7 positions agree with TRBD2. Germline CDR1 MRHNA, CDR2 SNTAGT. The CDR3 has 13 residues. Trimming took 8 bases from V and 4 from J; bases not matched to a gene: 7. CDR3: CASGTLAGETQYF. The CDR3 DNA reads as TGTGCCAGCGGTACTTTAGCGGGAGAGACCCAGTACTTC.

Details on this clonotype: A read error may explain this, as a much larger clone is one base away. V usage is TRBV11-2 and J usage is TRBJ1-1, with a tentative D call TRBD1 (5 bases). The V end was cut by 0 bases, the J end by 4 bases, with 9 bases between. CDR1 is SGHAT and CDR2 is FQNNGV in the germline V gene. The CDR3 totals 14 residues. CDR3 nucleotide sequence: TGTGCCAGCAGCTTAGATCTGGGACGCACTGAAGCTTTCTTT. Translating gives CASSLDLGRTEAFF. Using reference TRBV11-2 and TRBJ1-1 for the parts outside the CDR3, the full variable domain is EAGVAQSPRYKIIEKRQSVAFWCNPISGHATLYWYQQILGQGPKLLIQFQNNGVVDDSQLPKDRFSAERLKGVDSTLKIQPAKLEDSAVYLCASSLDLGRTEAFFGQGTRLTVV.

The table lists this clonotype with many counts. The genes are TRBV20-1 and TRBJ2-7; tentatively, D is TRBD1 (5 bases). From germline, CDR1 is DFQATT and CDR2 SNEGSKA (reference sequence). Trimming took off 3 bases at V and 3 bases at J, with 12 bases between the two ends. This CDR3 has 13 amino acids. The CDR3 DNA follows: TGCAGTGCTAGGAGACAGCTAAACTACGAGCAGTACTTC. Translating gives CSARRQLNYEQYF.

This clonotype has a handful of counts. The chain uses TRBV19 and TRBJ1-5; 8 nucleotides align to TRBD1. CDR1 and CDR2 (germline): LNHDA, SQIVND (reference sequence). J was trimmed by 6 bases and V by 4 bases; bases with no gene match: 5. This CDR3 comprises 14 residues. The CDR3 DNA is TGTGCCAGTAGTACCGGACAGGGCGTTCAGCCCCAGCATTTT. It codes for CASSTGQGVQPQHF.